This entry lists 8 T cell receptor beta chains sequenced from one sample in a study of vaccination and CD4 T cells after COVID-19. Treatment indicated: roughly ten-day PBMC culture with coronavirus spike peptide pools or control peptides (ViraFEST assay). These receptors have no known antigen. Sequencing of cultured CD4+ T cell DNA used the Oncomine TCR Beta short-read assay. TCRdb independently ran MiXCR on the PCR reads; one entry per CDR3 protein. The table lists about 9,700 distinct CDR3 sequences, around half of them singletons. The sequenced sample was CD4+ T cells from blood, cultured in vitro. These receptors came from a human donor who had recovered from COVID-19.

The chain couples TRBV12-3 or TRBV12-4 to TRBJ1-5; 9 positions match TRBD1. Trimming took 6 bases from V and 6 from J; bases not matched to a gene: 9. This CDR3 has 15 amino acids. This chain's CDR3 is CASSPGGTGRQPQHF. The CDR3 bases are TGTGCCAGCAGCCCAGGGGGGACAGGGCGTCAGCCCCAGCATTTT.

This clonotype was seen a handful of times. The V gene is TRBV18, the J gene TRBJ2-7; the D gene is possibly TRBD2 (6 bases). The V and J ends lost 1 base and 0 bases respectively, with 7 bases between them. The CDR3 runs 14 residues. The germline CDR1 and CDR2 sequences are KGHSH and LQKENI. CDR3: CASSPREASYEQYF. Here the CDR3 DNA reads TGTGCCAGCTCACCACGGGAGGCCTCCTACGAGCAGTACTTC.

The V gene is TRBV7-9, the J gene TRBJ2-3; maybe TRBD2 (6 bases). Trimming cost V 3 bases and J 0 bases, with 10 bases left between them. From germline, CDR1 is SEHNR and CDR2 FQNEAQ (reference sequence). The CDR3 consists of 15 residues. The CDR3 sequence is CASSLEGPSTDTQYF. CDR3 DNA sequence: TGTGCCAGCAGCTTGGAGGGACCTAGCACAGATACGCAGTATTTT.

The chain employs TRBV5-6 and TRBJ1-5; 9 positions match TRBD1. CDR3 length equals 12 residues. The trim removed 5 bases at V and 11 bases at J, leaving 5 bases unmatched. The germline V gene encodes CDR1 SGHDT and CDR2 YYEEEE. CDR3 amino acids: CASSRDRGTQHF. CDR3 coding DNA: TGTGCCAGCAGTCGTGACAGGGGGACCCAGCATTTT.

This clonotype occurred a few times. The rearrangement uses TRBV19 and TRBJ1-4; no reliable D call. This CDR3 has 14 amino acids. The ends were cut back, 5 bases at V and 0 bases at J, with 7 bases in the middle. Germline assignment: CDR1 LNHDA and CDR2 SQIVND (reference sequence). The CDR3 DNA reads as TGTGCCAGTAGTCCCACTACAACTAATGAAAAACTGTTTTTT. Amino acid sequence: CASSPTTTNEKLFF.

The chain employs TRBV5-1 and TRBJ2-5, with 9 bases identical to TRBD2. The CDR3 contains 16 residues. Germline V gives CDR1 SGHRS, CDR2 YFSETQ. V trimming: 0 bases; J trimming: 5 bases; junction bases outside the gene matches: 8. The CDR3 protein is CASSLGLRGGPETQYF. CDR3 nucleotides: TGCGCCAGCAGCTTGGGATTGCGGGGGGGCCCGGAGACCCAGTACTTC.

CDR3 sequence (DNA): TGTGCCAGCAGTGACTGCGTGGAGGTGAGGAGGAACTACGAGCAGTACTTC. Its translation: CASSDCVEVRRNYEQYF. The chain joins TRBV6-4 to TRBJ2-7, with D possibly matching TRBD2 (5 bases). This CDR3 has 17 residues. Looked up from germline, CDR1 is MRHNA and CDR2 is SNTAGT. Trimming removed 1 base from V and 3 bases from J, with 19 bases in between.

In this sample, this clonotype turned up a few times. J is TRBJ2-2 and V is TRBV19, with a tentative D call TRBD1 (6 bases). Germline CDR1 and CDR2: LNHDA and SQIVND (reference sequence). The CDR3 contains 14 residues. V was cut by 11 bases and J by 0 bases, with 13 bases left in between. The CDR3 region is CASRWTANTGELFF. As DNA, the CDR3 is TGTGCCTCCCGTTGGACAGCGAACACCGGGGAGCTGTTTTTT. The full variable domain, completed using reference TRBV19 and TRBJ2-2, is DGGITQSPKYLFRKEGQNVTLSCEQNLNHDAMYWYRQDPGQGLRLIYYSQIVNDFQKGDIAEGYSVSREKKESFPLTVTSAQKNPTAFYLCASRWTANTGELFFGEGSRLTVL.